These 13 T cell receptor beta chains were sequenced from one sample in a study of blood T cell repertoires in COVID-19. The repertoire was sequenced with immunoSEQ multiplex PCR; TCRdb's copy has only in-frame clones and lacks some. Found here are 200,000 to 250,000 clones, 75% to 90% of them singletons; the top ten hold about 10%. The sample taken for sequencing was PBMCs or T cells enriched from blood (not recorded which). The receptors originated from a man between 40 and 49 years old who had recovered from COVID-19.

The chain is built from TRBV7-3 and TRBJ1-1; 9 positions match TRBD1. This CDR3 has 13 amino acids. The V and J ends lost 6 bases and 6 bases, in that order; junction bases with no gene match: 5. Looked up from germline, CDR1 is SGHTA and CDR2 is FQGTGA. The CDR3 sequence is CASSVDRGAEAFF. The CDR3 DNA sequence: TGTGCCAGCAGTGTAGACAGGGGGGCTGAAGCTTTCTTT.

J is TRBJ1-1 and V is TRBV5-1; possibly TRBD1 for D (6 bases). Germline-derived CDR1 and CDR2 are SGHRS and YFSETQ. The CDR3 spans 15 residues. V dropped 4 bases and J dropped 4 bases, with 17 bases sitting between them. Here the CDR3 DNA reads TGCGCCAGCAGCCAAGGGACAAACCGGGGCACTGAAGCTTTCTTT. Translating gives CASSQGTNRGTEAFF.

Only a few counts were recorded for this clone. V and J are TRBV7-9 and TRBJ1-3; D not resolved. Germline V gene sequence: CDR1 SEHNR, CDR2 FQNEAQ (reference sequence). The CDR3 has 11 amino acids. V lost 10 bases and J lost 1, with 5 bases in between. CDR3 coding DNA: TGTGCCACCCAATCTGGAAACACCATATATTTT. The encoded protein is CATQSGNTIYF.

CDR3 loop: CATRVNDGNYGYTF. The CDR3 DNA reads TGTGCCACCAGGGTGAACGACGGGAACTATGGCTACACCTTC. This sequence joins TRBV15 and TRBJ1-2; no firm D call. Germline lookup yields CDR1 LNHNV and CDR2 YYDKDF (reference sequence). V was cut by 6 bases and J by 2 bases, with 13 bases left in between. CDR3 length: 14 residues.

This CDR3 is CASSHQRDRGYNEQFF. For the CDR3, the DNA is TGCGCCAGCAGCCACCAACGGGACAGGGGTTACAATGAGCAGTTCTTC. The chain employs TRBV4-1 and TRBJ2-1, with TRBD1 identical over 10 bases. The CDR3 is made up of 16 amino acids. Losses at the gene ends were 3 bases for V and 4 bases for J; bases not matched to a gene: 6. Germline V gives CDR1 MGHRA, CDR2 YSYEKL.

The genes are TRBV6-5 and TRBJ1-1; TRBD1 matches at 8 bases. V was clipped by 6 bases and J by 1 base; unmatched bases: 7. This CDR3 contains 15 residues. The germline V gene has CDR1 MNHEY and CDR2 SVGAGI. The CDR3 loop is CASRRPGQENTEAFF. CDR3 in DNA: TGTGCCAGCAGAAGACCGGGACAGGAGAACACTGAAGCTTTCTTT.

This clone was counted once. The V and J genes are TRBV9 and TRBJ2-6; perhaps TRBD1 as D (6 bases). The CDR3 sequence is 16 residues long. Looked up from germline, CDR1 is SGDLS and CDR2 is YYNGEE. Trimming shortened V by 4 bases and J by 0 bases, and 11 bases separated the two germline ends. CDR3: CASSRQVPSGANVLTF. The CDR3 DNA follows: TGTGCCAGCAGCAGACAGGTTCCCTCTGGGGCCAACGTCCTGACTTTC.

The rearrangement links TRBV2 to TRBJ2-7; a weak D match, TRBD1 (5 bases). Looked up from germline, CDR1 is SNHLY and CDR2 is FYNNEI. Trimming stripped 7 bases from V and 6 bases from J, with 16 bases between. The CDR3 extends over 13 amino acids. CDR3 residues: CASNQGVLGEQYF. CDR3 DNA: TGTGCCAGCAATCAAGGGGTCCTCGGCGAGCAGTACTTC.

The CDR3 spells CATSDWTSGDYNEQFF. The CDR3 coding sequence is TGTGCCACCAGTGACTGGACTAGCGGGGACTACAATGAGCAGTTCTTC. The chain combines TRBV24-1 with TRBJ2-1; 12 nucleotides agree with TRBD2. The germline CDR1 and CDR2 sequences are KGHDR and SFDVKD. V was pared by 4 bases and J by 3 bases, with 3 bases of the junction left unmatched. CDR3 length: 16 amino acids.

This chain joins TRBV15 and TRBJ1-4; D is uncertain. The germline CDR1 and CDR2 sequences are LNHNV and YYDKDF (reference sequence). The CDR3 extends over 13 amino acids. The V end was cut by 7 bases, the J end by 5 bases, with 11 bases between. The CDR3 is CATTLRRNEKLFF. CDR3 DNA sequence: TGTGCCACCACTTTGAGGAGGAATGAAAAACTGTTTTTT. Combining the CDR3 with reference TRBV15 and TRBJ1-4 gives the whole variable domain DAMVIQNPRYQVTQFGKPVTLSCSQTLNHNVMYWYQQKSSQAPKLLFHYYDKDFNNEADTPDNFQSRRPNTSFCFLDIRSPGLGDTAMYLCATTLRRNEKLFFGSGTQLSVL.

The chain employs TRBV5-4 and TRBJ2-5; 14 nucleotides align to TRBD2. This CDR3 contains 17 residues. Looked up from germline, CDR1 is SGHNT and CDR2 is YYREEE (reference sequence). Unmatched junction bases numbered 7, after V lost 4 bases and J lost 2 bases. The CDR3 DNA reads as TGTGCCAGCAGCCCTGGACTAGCGGGAGGCCTACAAGAGACCCAGTACTTC. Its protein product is CASSPGLAGGLQETQYF.

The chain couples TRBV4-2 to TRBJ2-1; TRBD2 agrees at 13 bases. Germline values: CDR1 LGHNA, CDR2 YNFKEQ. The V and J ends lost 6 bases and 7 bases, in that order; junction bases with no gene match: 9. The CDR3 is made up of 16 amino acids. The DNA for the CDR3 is TGTGCCAGCAGACCTACTAGCGGGGGGGCGGAGAATGAGCAGTTCTTC. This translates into CASRPTSGGAENEQFF.

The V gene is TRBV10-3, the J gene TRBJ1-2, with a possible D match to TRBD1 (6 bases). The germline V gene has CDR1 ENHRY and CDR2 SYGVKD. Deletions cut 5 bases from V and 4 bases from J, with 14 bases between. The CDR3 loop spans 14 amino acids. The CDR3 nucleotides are TGTGCCATCAGTAGGGGGGGCATGGTCTATGGCTACACCTTC. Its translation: CAISRGGMVYGYTF.